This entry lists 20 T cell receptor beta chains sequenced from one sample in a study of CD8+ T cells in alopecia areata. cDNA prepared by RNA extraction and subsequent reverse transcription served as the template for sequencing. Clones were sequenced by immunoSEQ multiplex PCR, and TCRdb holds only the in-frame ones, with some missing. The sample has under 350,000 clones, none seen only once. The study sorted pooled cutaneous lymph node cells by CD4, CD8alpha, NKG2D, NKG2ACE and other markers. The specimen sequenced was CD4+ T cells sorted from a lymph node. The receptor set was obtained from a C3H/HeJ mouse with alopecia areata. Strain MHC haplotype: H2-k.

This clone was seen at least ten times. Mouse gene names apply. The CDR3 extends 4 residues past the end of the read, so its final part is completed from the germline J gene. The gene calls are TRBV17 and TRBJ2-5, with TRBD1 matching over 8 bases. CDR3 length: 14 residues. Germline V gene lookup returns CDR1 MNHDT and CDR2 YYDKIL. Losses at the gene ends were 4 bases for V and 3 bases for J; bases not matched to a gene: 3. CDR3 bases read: TGTGCTAGCAGTACCCGACAGGGGCAAGAC. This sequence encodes CASSTRQGQD. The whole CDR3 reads CASSTRQGQDTQYF.

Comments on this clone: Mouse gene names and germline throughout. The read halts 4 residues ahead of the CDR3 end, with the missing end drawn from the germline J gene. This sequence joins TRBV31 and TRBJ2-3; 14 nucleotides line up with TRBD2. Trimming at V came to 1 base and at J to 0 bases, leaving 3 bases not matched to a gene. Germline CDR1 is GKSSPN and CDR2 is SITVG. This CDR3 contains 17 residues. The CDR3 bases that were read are TGTGCCTGGAGTCGGGACTGGGGGGGCCTTAGTGCAGAA. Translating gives CAWSRDWGGLSAE. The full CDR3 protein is CAWSRDWGGLSAETLYF.

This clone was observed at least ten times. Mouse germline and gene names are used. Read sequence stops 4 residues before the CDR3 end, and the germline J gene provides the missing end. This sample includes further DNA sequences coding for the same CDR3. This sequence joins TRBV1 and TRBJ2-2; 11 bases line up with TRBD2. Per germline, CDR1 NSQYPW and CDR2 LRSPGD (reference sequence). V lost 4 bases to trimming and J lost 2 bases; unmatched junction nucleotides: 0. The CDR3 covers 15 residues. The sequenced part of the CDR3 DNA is TGCACCTGCAGTGGGACTGGGGGGAACACCGGG. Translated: CTCSGTGGNTG. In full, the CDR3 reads CTCSGTGGNTGQLYF.

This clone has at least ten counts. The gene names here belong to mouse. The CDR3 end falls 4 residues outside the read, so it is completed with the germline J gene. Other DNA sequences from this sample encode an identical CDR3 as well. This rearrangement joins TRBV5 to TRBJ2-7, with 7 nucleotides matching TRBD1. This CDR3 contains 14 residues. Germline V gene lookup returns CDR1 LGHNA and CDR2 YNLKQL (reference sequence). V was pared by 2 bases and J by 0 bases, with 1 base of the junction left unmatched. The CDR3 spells CASSQRDSSYEQYF. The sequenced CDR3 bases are TGTGCCAGCAGCCAAAGGGACAGCTCCTAT.

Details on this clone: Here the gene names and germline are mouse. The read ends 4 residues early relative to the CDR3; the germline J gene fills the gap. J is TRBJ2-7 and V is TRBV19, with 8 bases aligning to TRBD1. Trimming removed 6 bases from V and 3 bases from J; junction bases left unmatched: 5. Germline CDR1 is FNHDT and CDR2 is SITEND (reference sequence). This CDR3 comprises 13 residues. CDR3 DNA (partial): TGTGCCAGCACCCCGACAGGGGACTAT. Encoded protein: CASTPTGDY. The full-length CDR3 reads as CASTPTGDYEQYF. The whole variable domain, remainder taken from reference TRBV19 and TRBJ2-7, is GGIITQTPKFLIGQEGQKLTLKCQQNFNHDTMYWYRQDSGKGLRLIYYSITENDLQKGDLSEGYDASREKKSSFSLTVTSAQKNEMAVFLCASTPTGDYEQYFGPGTRLTVL.

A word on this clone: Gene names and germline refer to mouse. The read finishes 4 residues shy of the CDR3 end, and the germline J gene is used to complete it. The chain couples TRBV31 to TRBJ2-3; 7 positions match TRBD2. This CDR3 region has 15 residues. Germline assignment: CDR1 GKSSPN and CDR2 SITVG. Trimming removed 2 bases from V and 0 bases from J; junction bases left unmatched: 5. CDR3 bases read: TGTGCCTGGAGTAGGCGGGGGGGTAGTGCAGAA. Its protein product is CAWSRRGGSAE. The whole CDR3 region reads CAWSRRGGSAETLYF.

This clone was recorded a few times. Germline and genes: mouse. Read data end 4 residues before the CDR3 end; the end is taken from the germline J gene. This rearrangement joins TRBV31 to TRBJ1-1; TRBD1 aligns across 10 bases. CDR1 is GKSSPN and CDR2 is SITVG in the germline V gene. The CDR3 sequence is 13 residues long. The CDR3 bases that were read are TGTGCCTGGAGTCTAGGGGACAGGGGA. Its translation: CAWSLGDRG. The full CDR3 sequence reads CAWSLGDRGEVFF.

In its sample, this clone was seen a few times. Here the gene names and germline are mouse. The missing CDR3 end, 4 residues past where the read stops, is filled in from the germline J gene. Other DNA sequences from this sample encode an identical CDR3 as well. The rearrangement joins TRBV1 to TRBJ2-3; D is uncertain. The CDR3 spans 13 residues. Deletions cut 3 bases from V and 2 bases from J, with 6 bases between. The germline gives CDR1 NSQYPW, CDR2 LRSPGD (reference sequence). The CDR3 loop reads CTCSAPVAETLYF. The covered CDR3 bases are TGCACCTGCAGTGCCCCAGTTGCAGAA.

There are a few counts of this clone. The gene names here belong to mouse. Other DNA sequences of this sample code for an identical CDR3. Here the CDR3 reads CASSDEGVEVFF. The CDR3 bases that were read are TGTGCCAGCAGTGATGAAGGGGTA. V usage is TRBV13-1 and J usage is TRBJ1-1; possible D gene TRBD1, 5 bases. The read is 4 residues too short to cover the CDR3 end, so that end is filled in from the germline J gene. There are 12 residues in the CDR3. Germline CDR1 is NSHNY and CDR2 is SYGAGN.

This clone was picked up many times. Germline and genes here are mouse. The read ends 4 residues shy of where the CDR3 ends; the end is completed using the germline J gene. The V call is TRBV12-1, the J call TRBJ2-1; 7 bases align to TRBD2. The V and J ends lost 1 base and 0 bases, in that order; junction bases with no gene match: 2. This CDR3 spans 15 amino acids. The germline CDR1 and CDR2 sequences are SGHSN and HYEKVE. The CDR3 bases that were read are TGTGCCAGCTCTCTGCTGGGGGTTAACTATGCT. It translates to CASSLLGVNYA. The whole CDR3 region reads CASSLLGVNYAEQFF.

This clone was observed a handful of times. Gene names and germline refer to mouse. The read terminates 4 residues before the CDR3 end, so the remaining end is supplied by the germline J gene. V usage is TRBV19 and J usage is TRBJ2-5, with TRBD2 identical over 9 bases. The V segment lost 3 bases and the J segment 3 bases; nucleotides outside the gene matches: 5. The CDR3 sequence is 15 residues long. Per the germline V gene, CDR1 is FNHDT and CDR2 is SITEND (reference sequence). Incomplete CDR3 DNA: TGTGCCAGCAGTACCACCGGGACTGGGCAAGAC. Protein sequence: CASSTTGTGQD. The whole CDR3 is CASSTTGTGQDTQYF.

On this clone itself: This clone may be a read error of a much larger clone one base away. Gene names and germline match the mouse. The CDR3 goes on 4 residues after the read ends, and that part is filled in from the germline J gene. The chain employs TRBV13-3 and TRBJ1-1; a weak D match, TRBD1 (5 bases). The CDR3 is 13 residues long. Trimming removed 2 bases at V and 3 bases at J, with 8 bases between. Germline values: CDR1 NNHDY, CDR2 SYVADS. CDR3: CASSERGDTEVFF. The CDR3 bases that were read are TGTGCCAGCAGTGAGAGGGGTGACACA.

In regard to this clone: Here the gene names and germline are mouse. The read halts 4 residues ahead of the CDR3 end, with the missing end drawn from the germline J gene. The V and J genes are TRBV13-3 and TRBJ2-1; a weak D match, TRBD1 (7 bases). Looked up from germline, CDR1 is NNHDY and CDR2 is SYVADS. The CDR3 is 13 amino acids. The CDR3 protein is CASKEGAEAEQFF. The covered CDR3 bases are TGTGCCAGCAAAGAGGGGGCGGAGGCT.

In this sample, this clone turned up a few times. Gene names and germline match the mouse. The CDR3 DNA, read in part, is TGTGCCAGCGGTGATGCTGGGACACATAATTCGCCC. This translates into CASGDAGTHNSP. The full CDR3 sequence reads CASGDAGTHNSPLYF. The chain couples TRBV13-2 to TRBJ1-6, with a weak D call TRBD1 (6 bases). The sequenced fragment ends 3 residues before the CDR3 boundary, so the rest is inferred from the germline J gene. TRBJ1-6 is filed as an ORF, its function uncertain. The V gene lost 0 bases and the J gene lost 5 bases, with 9 bases spanning the gap. This CDR3 spans 15 amino acids. Germline CDR1 is NNHNN and CDR2 is SYGAGS (reference sequence).

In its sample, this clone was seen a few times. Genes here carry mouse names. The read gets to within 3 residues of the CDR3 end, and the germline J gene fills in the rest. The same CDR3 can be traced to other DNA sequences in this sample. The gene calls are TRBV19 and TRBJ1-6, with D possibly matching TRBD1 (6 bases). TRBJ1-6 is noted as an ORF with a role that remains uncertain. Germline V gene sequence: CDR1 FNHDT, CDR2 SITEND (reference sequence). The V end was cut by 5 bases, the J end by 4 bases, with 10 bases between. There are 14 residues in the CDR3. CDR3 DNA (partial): TGTGCCAGCAGGCCAGGACAGTATAATTCGCCC. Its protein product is CASRPGQYNSP. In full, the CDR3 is CASRPGQYNSPLYF.

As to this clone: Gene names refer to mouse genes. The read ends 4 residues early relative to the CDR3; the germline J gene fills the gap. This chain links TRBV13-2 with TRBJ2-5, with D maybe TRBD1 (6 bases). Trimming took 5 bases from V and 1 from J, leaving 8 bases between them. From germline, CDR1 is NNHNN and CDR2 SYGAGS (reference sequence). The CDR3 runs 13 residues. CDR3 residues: CASGRQDQDTQYF. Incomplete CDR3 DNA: TGTGCCAGCGGACGACAGGACCAAGAC.

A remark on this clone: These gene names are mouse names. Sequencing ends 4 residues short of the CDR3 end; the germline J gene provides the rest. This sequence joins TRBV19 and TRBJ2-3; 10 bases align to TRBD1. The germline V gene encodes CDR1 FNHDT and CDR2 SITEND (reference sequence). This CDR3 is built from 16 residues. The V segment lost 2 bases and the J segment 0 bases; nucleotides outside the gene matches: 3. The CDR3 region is CASSIRDRGSAETLYF. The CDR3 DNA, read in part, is TGTGCCAGCAGTATCCGGGACAGGGGTAGTGCAGAA. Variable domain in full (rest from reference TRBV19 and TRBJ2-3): GGIITQTPKFLIGQEGQKLTLKCQQNFNHDTMYWYRQDSGKGLRLIYYSITENDLQKGDLSEGYDASREKKSSFSLTVTSAQKNEMAVFLCASSIRDRGSAETLYFGSGTRLTVL.

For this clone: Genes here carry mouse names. This CDR3 is CASSGRQASNTGQLYF. CDR3 DNA, as far as it was read: TGTGCCAGCAGTGGGCGACAGGCGTCAAACACCGGG. The chain carries TRBV13-3 and TRBJ2-2; perhaps TRBD1 as D (6 bases). The read ends 4 residues before the CDR3 terminus; that terminus is restored from the germline J gene. Per germline, CDR1 NNHDY and CDR2 SYVADS. CDR3 length: 16 residues. Between the trimmed V and J ends, which lost 3 bases and 0 bases, there was a span of 12 bases. Based on the CDR3 plus reference TRBV13-3 and TRBJ2-2, the full variable domain is EAAVTQSPRSKVAVTGGKVTLSCHQTNNHDYMYWYRQDTGHGLRLIHYSYVADSTEKGDIPDGYKASRPSQENFSLILELASLSQTAVYFCASSGRQASNTGQLYFGEGSKLTVL.

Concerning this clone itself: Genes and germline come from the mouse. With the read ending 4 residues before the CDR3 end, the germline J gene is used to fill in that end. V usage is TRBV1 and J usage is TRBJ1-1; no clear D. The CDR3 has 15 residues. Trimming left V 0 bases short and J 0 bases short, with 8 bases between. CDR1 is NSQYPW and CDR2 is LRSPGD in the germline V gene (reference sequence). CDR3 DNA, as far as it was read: TGCACCTGCAGTGCAGATCTACAGTCAAACACA. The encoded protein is CTCSADLQSNT. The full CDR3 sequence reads CTCSADLQSNTEVFF.

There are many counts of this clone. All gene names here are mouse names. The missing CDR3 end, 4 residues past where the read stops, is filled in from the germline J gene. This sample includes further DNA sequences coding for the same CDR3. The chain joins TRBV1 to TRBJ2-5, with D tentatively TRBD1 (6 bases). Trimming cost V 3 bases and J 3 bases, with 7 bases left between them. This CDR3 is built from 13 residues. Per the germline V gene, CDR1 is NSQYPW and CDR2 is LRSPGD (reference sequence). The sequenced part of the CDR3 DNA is TGCACCTGCAGTGCGGGACAACAAGAC. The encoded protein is CTCSAGQQD. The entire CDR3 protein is CTCSAGQQDTQYF.